Listed here are 10 T cell receptor beta chains from one sample, sequenced in a study of cytomegalovirus exposure and HLA in healthy donors. Primers included in the PCR were 60 Vbeta and 13 Jbeta primers. Repertoires were generated with immunoSEQ multiplex PCR, while TCRdb's copy carries only in-frame clones and drops some. The repertoire shows tens of thousands of clones; the top ten hold approximately 7%. Sequenced sample: PBMCs. These receptors originate from a woman aged 40 to 49 in good health and CMV-seronegative.

CDR3 sequence: CASSPDSMCGYTF. The CDR3 nucleotides read TGTGCCAGCAGCCCCGACAGTATGTGTGGCTACACCTTC. The J gene is TRBJ1-2, the V gene TRBV6-6; D is possibly TRBD1 (5 bases). CDR1 is MNHNY and CDR2 is SVGAGI in the germline V gene (reference sequence). Trimming removed 6 bases from V and 7 bases from J, with 15 bases in between. This CDR3 region has 13 residues.

The J gene is TRBJ1-2, the V gene TRBV7-2; no firm D call. The V gene's germline CDR1 is SGHTA and CDR2 FQGNSA. V lost 6 bases and J lost 2, with 16 bases in between. This CDR3 contains 15 residues. The CDR3 region has the DNA TGTGCCAGCAGTTCTTCCGGCGGAGCGAACTATGGCTACACCTTC. It specifies CASSSSGGANYGYTF.

The chain links TRBV5-4 to TRBJ1-6; 8 bases map to TRBD1. Germline V CDR1 and CDR2: SGHNT, YYREEE (reference sequence). The V and J ends lost 1 base and 9 bases, in that order; junction bases with no gene match: 3. The CDR3 runs 14 residues. The CDR3 loop reads CASSLSTGGSPLHF. CDR3 bases: TGTGCCAGCAGCTTGAGCACAGGGGGTTCACCCCTCCACTTT.

V and J are TRBV5-4 and TRBJ2-6; 8 bases line up with TRBD1. The CDR3 extends over 19 amino acids. V was pared by 5 bases and J by 2 bases, with 15 bases of the junction left unmatched. Germline-derived CDR1 and CDR2 are SGHNT and YYREEE (reference sequence). The CDR3 sequence: CASRERLGQAGPGANVLTF. CDR3 nucleotide sequence: TGTGCCAGCAGAGAGCGATTGGGACAGGCTGGACCTGGGGCCAACGTCCTGACTTTC. Full variable domain (remainder filled in from reference TRBV5-4 and TRBJ2-6): ETGVTQSPTHLIKTRGQQVTLRCSSQSGHNTVSWYQQALGQGPQFIFQYYREEENGRGNFPPRFSGLQFPNYSSELNVNALELDDSALYLCASRERLGQAGPGANVLTFGAGSRLTVL.

The V and J genes are TRBV7-6 and TRBJ2-7; TRBD1 aligns across 7 bases. CDR3 length: 15 amino acids. Germline-derived CDR1 and CDR2 are SGHVS and FNYEAQ. V dropped 0 bases and J dropped 0; count of bases not matched to a gene: 2. CDR3 amino acids: CASSLAGTASYEQYF. The DNA for the CDR3 is TGTGCCAGCAGCTTAGCCGGGACAGCCTCCTACGAGCAGTACTTC.

V gene TRBV30 combines with J gene TRBJ2-5; 7 bases fit TRBD1. Germline lookup yields CDR1 GTSNPN and CDR2 SVGIG (reference sequence). Trimming removed 0 bases from V and 1 base from J; junction bases left unmatched: 5. This CDR3 spans 15 amino acids. The CDR3 here is CAWSVRGHLQETQYF. As DNA, the CDR3 is TGTGCCTGGAGTGTAAGGGGGCACCTCCAAGAGACCCAGTACTTC.

The chain links TRBV2 to TRBJ1-5, with TRBD1 matching over 9 bases. CDR1 SNHLY and CDR2 FYNNEI come from the germline V gene. The V segment lost 5 bases and the J segment 7 bases; nucleotides outside the gene matches: 15. The CDR3 runs to 17 residues. The CDR3 loop reads CASSQTLWGQGSQPQHF. The CDR3 coding sequence is TGTGCCAGCAGTCAGACCCTATGGGGACAGGGCTCCCAGCCCCAGCATTTT.

This chain joins TRBV5-1 and TRBJ2-7; D might be TRBD2 (6 bases). Trimming left V 7 bases short and J 2 bases short, with 22 bases between. This CDR3 has 16 amino acids. The germline V gene encodes CDR1 SGHRS and CDR2 YFSETQ. The CDR3 sequence: CASPSREAGRTYEQYF. The CDR3 DNA reads as TGCGCCAGCCCGTCCCGCGAGGCGGGAAGAACCTACGAGCAGTACTTC.

This chain joins TRBV15 and TRBJ2-5, with 10 bases that match TRBD1. Trimming took 0 bases from V and 4 from J; bases not matched to a gene: 5. This CDR3 region has 16 residues. CDR1 and CDR2 (germline): LNHNV, YYDKDF (reference sequence). CDR3 sequence: CATSRDRTGGRETQYF. CDR3 in DNA: TGTGCCACCAGCAGAGATAGGACAGGGGGTAGAGAGACCCAGTACTTC. The full variable domain, its missing parts supplied by reference TRBV15 and TRBJ2-5, is DAMVIQNPRYQVTQFGKPVTLSCSQTLNHNVMYWYQQKSSQAPKLLFHYYDKDFNNEADTPDNFQSRRPNTSFCFLDIRSPGLGDTAMYLCATSRDRTGGRETQYFGPGTRLLVL.

The gene calls are TRBV29-1 and TRBJ1-2; 10 positions match TRBD1. Trimming cost V 6 bases and J 6 bases; bases outside gene matches: 10. The length of the CDR3 is 14 residues. The germline V gene has CDR1 SQVTM and CDR2 ANQGSEA. The CDR3 spells CSVRDRGNIHGYTF. CDR3 bases: TGCAGCGTCCGGGACAGGGGTAATATTCATGGCTACACCTTC. Drawing the rest from reference TRBV29-1 and TRBJ1-2, the complete variable domain is SAVISQKPSRDICQRGTSLTIQCQVDSQVTMMFWYRQQPGQSLTLIATANQGSEATYESGFVIDKFPISRPNLTFSTLTVSNMSPEDSSIYLCSVRDRGNIHGYTFGSGTRLTVV.